The 8 T cell receptor beta chains below come from one sample, sequenced in a study of blood T cell repertoires in COVID-19. Only in-frame clones appear in the TCRdb table, and some are missing; sequencing was by immunoSEQ multiplex PCR. This table holds 250,000 to 300,000 clones, 85% to 90% found once. The specimen sequenced was peripheral blood. These receptors were collected from a young man with active or convalescent COVID-19.

The rearrangement uses TRBV7-9 and TRBJ2-7, with 9 bases lining up with TRBD1. The germline CDR1 and CDR2 sequences are SEHNR and FQNEAQ (reference sequence). This CDR3 comprises 15 residues. Germline trimming cut 5 bases from V and 0 bases from J; bases unmatched to any gene: 5. As DNA, the CDR3 is TGTGCCAGCAGCCAAACAGGGGGCCTCTCCTACGAGCAGTACTTC. Its protein product is CASSQTGGLSYEQYF.

V gene TRBV6-5 combines with J gene TRBJ1-5; D might be TRBD1 (5 bases). The CDR3 spans 14 residues. The germline V gene encodes CDR1 MNHEY and CDR2 SVGAGI. Trimming cost V 6 bases and J 7 bases, with 16 bases left between them. CDR3 sequence: CASSFGGGRQPQHF. For the CDR3, the DNA is TGTGCCAGCAGCTTTGGGGGAGGGAGGCAGCCCCAGCATTTT.

This chain uses TRBV7-2 with TRBJ2-4; TRBD2 matches at 7 bases. Germline loops: CDR1 SGHTA, CDR2 FQGNSA. The CDR3 has 16 residues. The V gene end was trimmed by 6 bases and the J gene end by 8 bases; junction bases not matched to a gene: 16. The chain's CDR3 is CASSIIAGHLRDIQYF. The CDR3 coding sequence is TGTGCCAGCAGTATCATAGCGGGCCATTTGAGGGACATTCAGTACTTC.

The sample holds a few counts of this clone. The genes are TRBV10-1 and TRBJ2-7, with 9 nucleotides matching TRBD1. CDR1 and CDR2 from the germline V gene are WNHNN and SYGVQD (reference sequence). V gave up 4 bases and J gave up 2 bases; unmatched junction bases: 6. This CDR3 spans 15 amino acids. CDR3 coding DNA: TGCGCCAGCAGTGGGGCGAGGACAGGGGCCTACGAGCAGTACTTC. This encodes CASSGARTGAYEQYF.

CDR3 sequence: CASSLALGLAGVADTQYF. The CDR3 nucleotides are TGTGCCAGCAGCTTAGCACTAGGACTAGCGGGAGTGGCAGATACGCAGTATTTT. The chain couples TRBV7-9 to TRBJ2-3; 13 bases agree with TRBD2. The germline V gene encodes CDR1 SEHNR and CDR2 FQNEAQ (reference sequence). After removal of 0 bases from V and 4 bases from J, the junction contained 7 bases not matched to a gene. The CDR3 has 18 residues.

The genes are TRBV30 and TRBJ1-6; possible D gene TRBD1, 5 bases. V gave up 7 bases and J gave up 8 bases, with 18 bases separating them. The CDR3 has 14 amino acids. Germline V gene lookup returns CDR1 GTSNPN and CDR2 SVGIG (reference sequence). CDR3 coding DNA: TGTGCCTCTCCTGGGGGGACGACTGATTCACCCCTCCACTTT. Its protein is CASPGGTTDSPLHF.

This chain joins TRBV19 and TRBJ1-6; the D is unclear. V was cut by 3 bases and J by 9 bases, with 18 bases left in between. This CDR3 is 16 amino acids long. Looked up from germline, CDR1 is LNHDA and CDR2 is SQIVND (reference sequence). The CDR3, as DNA: TGTGCCAGTAGTATTGCGGGCCGGATCATTTCTTCACCCCTCCACTTT. Its protein product is CASSIAGRIISSPLHF.

The chain joins TRBV6-2 or TRBV6-3 to TRBJ2-3, with 10 bases identical to TRBD2. The germline V gene has CDR1 MNHEY and CDR2 SVGEGT. CDR3 length: 16 amino acids. Trimming cost V 0 bases and J 5 bases; bases outside gene matches: 5. The CDR3 region has the DNA TGTGCCAGCAGTTACTCGCTAGCGGGAGTAGTAGATACGCAGTATTTT. Translation: CASSYSLAGVVDTQYF.